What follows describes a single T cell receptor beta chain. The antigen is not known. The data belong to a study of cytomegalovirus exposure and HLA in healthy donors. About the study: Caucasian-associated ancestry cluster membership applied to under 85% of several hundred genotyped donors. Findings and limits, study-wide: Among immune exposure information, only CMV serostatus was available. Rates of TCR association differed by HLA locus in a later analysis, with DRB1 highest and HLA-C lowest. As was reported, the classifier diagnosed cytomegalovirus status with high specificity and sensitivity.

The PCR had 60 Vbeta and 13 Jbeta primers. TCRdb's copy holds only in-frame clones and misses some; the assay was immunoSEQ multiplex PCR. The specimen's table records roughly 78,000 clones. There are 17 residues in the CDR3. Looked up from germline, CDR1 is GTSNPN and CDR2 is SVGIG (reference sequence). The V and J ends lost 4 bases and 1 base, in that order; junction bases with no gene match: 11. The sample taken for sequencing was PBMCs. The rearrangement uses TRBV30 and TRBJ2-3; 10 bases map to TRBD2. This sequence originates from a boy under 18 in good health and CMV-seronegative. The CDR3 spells CAWKSSSGLAGTDTQYF. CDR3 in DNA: TGTGCCTGGAAATCTTCTTCCGGACTAGCGGGCACAGATACGCAGTATTTT.